A selection of T cell receptor beta chains follows, all from one sample in a study of chemoradiotherapy in HPV16-positive cancers. Profiling relied on immunoSEQ multiplex PCR, and the TCRdb table lists in-frame clones only, not all of them. The sample comprises around 5,300 clones, around 83% of which are singletons, and 2% to 2.5% rests with the top ten. The sequenced sample was tumor tissue, obtained from a patient who underwent chemoradiotherapy. These TCRs come from a human donor with HPV-associated anogenital cancer. CDR3s include the opening cysteine and the closing phenylalanine or tryptophan. A D gene is named only where the DNA matches it firmly. Expanded clones are given a class, and other clones once, few, many or no size at all.

j_call d_call clone_size v_call cdr3_nt cdr3_aa
TRBJ1-6 . . TRBV28 TGTGCCAGCAGTTTAGGGTCACCCCTCCACTTT CASSLGSPLHF
TRBJ2-7 . . TRBV27 TGTGCCAGCAGTTTCTCCTCATCCGGCAACTACGAGCAGTACTTC CASSFSSSGNYEQYF
TRBJ2-2 TRBD2 . TRBV4-2 TGTGCCAGCAGCCGCCTCAGGGCTAGCGGGAGGGCTTACACCGGGGAGCTGTTTTTT CASSRLRASGRAYTGELFF
TRBJ2-5 . once TRBV5-1 TGCGCCAGCAGCTTGGCGGATAGGGACCAAGAGACCCAGTACTTC CASSLADRDQETQYF
TRBJ1-4 . . TRBV5-8 TGTGCCAGCAGCTTCAGACGGGGGAATGAAAAACTGTTTTTT CASSFRRGNEKLFF
TRBJ2-7 TRBD2 . TRBV7-9 TGTGCCAGCAGCCCACCCGGGGGGAGCTACGAGCAGTACTTC CASSPPGGSYEQYF
TRBJ2-5 TRBD2 . TRBV6-6 TGTGCCAGCCTACCGAAGGCGGGAGGGGGAGAGACCCAGTACTTC CASLPKAGGGETQYF
TRBJ2-5 . . TRBV30 TGTGCCTGGAGTCACGGGGCGGGGAAAGAGACCCAGTACTTC CAWSHGAGKETQYF
TRBJ2-3 TRBD2 once TRBV6-6 TGTGCCAGCACCCCGCGGGGGGACACAGATACGCAGTATTTT CASTPRGDTDTQYF
TRBJ1-1 TRBD1 . TRBV2 TGTGCCAGCAATAAGGGGACAGGGCGGGATGGGGCTTTCTTT CASNKGTGRDGAFF
TRBJ2-7 . . TRBV21-1 TGTGCCAGCAGCAAAGCGGGCAGGGCCTACGAGCAGTACTTC CASSKAGRAYEQYF
TRBJ2-2 . . TRBV5-4 TGTGCCAGCAGCCCCCAGGTCGGGGGCGGGGAGCTGTTTTTT CASSPQVGGGELFF
TRBJ1-1 TRBD1 . TRBV28 TGTGCCAGCAGTCTGACAGGGATGAGCACTGAAGCTTTCTTT CASSLTGMSTEAFF
TRBJ2-5 . . TRBV5-1 TGCGCCAGCATTAAAGGGGACGGAACCCAAGAGACCCAGTACTTC CASIKGDGTQETQYF
TRBJ2-1 . . TRBV29-1 TGCAGCGTCACCCCCGACTTCGCAGGGGCCAATGAGCAGTTCTTC CSVTPDFAGANEQFF
TRBJ2-7 . once TRBV27 TGTGCCAGCAGTTTAGGGGGGAACGAGCAGTACTTC CASSLGGNEQYF
TRBJ2-7 . . TRBV5-4 TGTGCCAGCAGCTTGGGACAAGACTACGAGCAGTACTTC CASSLGQDYEQYF
TRBJ2-7 . . TRBV7-2 TGTGCCAGCAGTTCCAAATACGAGCAGTACTTC CASSSKYEQYF
TRBJ1-2 . . TRBV9 TGTGCCAGCAGCGCCGATCTTGAGGGGTATGGCTACACCTTC CASSADLEGYGYTF
TRBJ1-5 TRBD1 . TRBV19 TGTGCCAGTAGTATTATGACAGGGTCCAATCAGCCCCAGCATTTT CASSIMTGSNQPQHF
TRBJ1-3 . . TRBV7-8 TGTGCCAGCAGCCCATCTAACGTTCCGGGGGCCCGCCCTGGAAACACCATATATTTT CASSPSNVPGARPGNTIYF
TRBJ2-1 . few TRBV28 TGTGCCAGCAGTTCTTTTAGCATGGTCGATGAGCAGTTCTTC CASSSFSMVDEQFF
TRBJ1-1 . . TRBV28 TGTGCCAGCAAACTTAACACTGAAGCTTTCTTT CASKLNTEAFF
TRBJ2-2 . . TRBV9 TGTGCCAGCAGCTCTCCAAAGGCGTGGGCCGGGGAGCTGTTTTTT CASSSPKAWAGELFF
TRBJ1-1 . . TRBV4-3 TGCGCCAGCAGCCAAGATGACGGGGGCACTGAAGCTTTCTTT CASSQDDGGTEAFF
TRBJ2-6 . . TRBV28 TGTGCCAGCAGCCCCAACGGCCCTGGGGCCAACGTCCTGACTTTC CASSPNGPGANVLTF
TRBJ2-6 TRBD1 . TRBV27 TGTGCCAGCAGTTTTGGACAGGGGGTGAAAGGGGCCAACGTCCTGACTTTC CASSFGQGVKGANVLTF
TRBJ1-4 . . TRBV7-9 TGTGCCAGCAGCCGTGACACCGGAGAGAAGAAACTGTTTTTT CASSRDTGEKKLFF
TRBJ2-5 . few TRBV7-9 TGTGCCAGCAGCTTAGCGTCCGGGACCTTTCAAGAGACCCAGTACTTC CASSLASGTFQETQYF
TRBJ2-5 TRBD1 . TRBV5-1 TGCGCCAGCAGCCCCGGGACAGGGGGGTACCAAGAGACCCAGTACTTC CASSPGTGGYQETQYF
TRBJ2-7 . . TRBV6-5 TGTGCCAGCAGCCCTGGGGGTAGCTCCTACGAGCAGTACTTC CASSPGGSSYEQYF
TRBJ1-2 TRBD1 . TRBV29-1 TGCAGCGTCGGGACAGGGGCTAACTATGGCTACACCTTC CSVGTGANYGYTF
TRBJ2-5 . . TRBV19 TGTGCCAGTAGTGAACAGGGAGGGCAAGAGACCCAGTACTTC CASSEQGGQETQYF
TRBJ2-2 . once TRBV11-2 TGTGCCAGCAGCTTAGAGAGAGGGGAGCTGTTTTTT CASSLERGELFF
TRBJ2-3 TRBD1 . TRBV27 TGTGCCAGCAGTTTAAGACAGGGAGCAGATACGCAGTATTTT CASSLRQGADTQYF
TRBJ1-1 TRBD1 . TRBV6-5 TGTGCCAGCAGTCTTCAGGGGGCAACTGAAGCTTTCTTT CASSLQGATEAFF
TRBJ2-1 . . TRBV2 TGTGCCAGCAGTGAATCATCCTACAATGAGCAGTTCTTC CASSESSYNEQFF
TRBJ1-1 . . TRBV9 TGTGCCAGCAGCTTCTACCGCGGACAGCTGAACACTGAAGCTTTCTTT CASSFYRGQLNTEAFF
TRBJ2-7 . . TRBV5-1 TGCGCCAGCAGCACGGTCGTTACTATTGGCGAGCAGTACTTC CASSTVVTIGEQYF
TRBJ1-2 . . TRBV28 TGTGCCAGCAGCCCAACTAACTATGGCTACACCTTC CASSPTNYGYTF
TRBJ2-5 TRBD1 . TRBV28 TGTGCCAGCAGACGAGAGACAGGGCGGTCAGAGACCCAGTACTTC CASRRETGRSETQYF
TRBJ2-7 . . TRBV7-2 TGTGCCAGCAGCTTAGACCCCTCCTACGAGCAGTACTTC CASSLDPSYEQYF
TRBJ2-6 . . TRBV12-1 TGTGCCAGCAGCTGTCTTGTTGTAAGGACAAAGTCGGGCCAACGTCCTGATTTC CASSCLVVRTKSGQRPDF
TRBJ2-2 . . TRBV7-2 TGTGCCAGCAGCTTAGCGCCCTTAATAGGGGGCGGGGAGCTGTTTTTT CASSLAPLIGGGELFF
TRBJ2-7 . . TRBV6-1 TGTGCCAGCAGTGAACAGCCCTTTGAGGGAAACGAGCAGTACTTC CASSEQPFEGNEQYF
TRBJ1-5 . . TRBV30 TGTGCCTGGAGTGCCGGGACCTTTATGGATCAGCCCCAGCATTTT CAWSAGTFMDQPQHF
TRBJ1-4 . . TRBV19 TGTGCCAGTAGTACCAGCACTAATGAAAAACTGTTTTTT CASSTSTNEKLFF
TRBJ2-7 TRBD2 . TRBV19 TGTGCCAGTAGTATCCCGACTAGCGGGATACGGGAGCAGTACTTC CASSIPTSGIREQYF
TRBJ2-5 . . TRBV13 TGTGCCAGCAGCTTAGGGGGGGCGCGGGAGACCCAGTACTTC CASSLGGARETQYF
TRBJ2-1 . . TRBV7-2 TGTGCCAGCAGTCCCTACAATGAGCAGTTCTTC CASSPYNEQFF
TRBJ2-3 TRBD2 . TRBV15 TGTGCCACCAGCACTGGACTAGCGGGGGGCACAGATACGCAGTATTTT CATSTGLAGGTDTQYF
TRBJ2-1 TRBD1 . TRBV7-8 TGTGCCAGCACCACAGGGGGCGGTCAAAGCTCCTACAATGAGCAGTTCTTC CASTTGGGQSSYNEQFF
TRBJ2-1 . few TRBV29-1 TGCAGCGTTGATCGAAGGCCAGGCCCAAGTGTGCAGTTCTTC CSVDRRPGPSVQFF
TRBJ2-1 . . TRBV19 TGTGCCAGTAGTATAGCCCCGGGTGAGCAGTTCTTC CASSIAPGEQFF